This TCR beta chain stems from a study of blood T cells in healthy people across ages. The second PCR ran roughly 7 to 12 cycles with a sample-barcoded 5' primer and J-beta primers. The template-switch adaptor, which had 12 random nucleotides, put a tag on each cDNA molecule. TCRdb analysed the 5' RACE reads with MiXCR anew, one entry per CDR3 protein. The table has hundreds of thousands of distinct CDR3 sequences, 52% seen once; the top ten hold approximately 13%. In regard to this clonotype: Its antigen remains unknown. A much larger clone lies one base from this, so it may be a read error.

Overall study findings and caveats: Naive CD4+ cells and diversity were both higher in long-lived donors than in aged donors.

The source is a woman of 80 years or more in good health. The sequenced sample was blood.

The CDR3 DNA reads TGTGTCAGCAGTTACGACTTCAGCTCCTACAATGAGCAGTTCTTC. It translates to CVSSYDFSSYNEQFF. The V gene is TRBV28, the J gene TRBJ2-1; D unclear. This CDR3 has 15 amino acids. The germline V gene encodes CDR1 MDHEN and CDR2 SYDVKM.